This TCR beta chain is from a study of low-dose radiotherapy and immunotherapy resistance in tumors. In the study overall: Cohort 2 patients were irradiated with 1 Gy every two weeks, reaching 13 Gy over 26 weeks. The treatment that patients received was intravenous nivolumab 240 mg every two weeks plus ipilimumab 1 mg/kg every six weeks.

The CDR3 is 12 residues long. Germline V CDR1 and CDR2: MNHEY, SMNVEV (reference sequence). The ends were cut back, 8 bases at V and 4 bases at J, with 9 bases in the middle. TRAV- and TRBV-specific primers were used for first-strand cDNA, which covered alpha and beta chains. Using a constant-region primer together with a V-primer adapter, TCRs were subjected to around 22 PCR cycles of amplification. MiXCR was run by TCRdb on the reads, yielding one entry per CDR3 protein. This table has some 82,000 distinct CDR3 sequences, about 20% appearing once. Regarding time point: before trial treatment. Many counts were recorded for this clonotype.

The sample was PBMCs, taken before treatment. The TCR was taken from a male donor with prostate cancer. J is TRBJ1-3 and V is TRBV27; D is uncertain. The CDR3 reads CASGLPGNTIYF. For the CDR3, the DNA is TGTGCCAGCGGCCTACCAGGAAACACCATATATTTT.